The rows below give T cell receptor beta chains drawn from one sample of a study of blood T cell repertoires in COVID-19. Sequencing used immunoSEQ multiplex PCR; TCRdb keeps in-frame clones, though not all of them. The repertoire has approximately 160,000 clones, approximately 87% of them found once; the top ten carry around 4%. Sequenced input: peripheral blood. The receptors here all came from a woman in her 70s with acute or convalescent COVID-19. CDR3s include the opening cysteine and the closing phenylalanine or tryptophan. The size of a clone is reported for some rows only, either as once, few or many, or as a class for expanded clones.

j_gene	v_gene	abundance	CDR3aa
TRBJ1-1	TRBV7-9	-	CAGSEKQGREAFF
TRBJ1-3	TRBV12-3/TRBV12-4	-	CACRGPGNTIYF
TRBJ2-1	TRBV24-1	once	CATSDFNRAGPAGDEQFF
TRBJ1-2	TRBV5-6	-	CASSWGRQGNYGYTF
TRBJ2-1	TRBV6-5	-	CASSLSGRQNNEQFF
TRBJ1-4	TRBV7-9	-	CASSFGQGYEKLFF
TRBJ1-4	TRBV5-4	-	CASSSGGGRTNEKLFF
TRBJ1-6	TRBV19	-	CASSMKPGHNNSPLHF
TRBJ2-7	TRBV15	-	CATATRLYRGRTYEQYF
TRBJ2-7	TRBV5-1	-	CASSLVVLGGGKSYEQYF
TRBJ2-1	TRBV27	-	CASSLSGGYNEQFF
TRBJ1-6	TRBV24-1	-	CATSDSRTVNSPLHF
TRBJ2-7	TRBV6-7	-	CASSPPSLGTSGRASGYEQYF
TRBJ1-1	TRBV7-2	once	CASSLGLRNTEAFF
TRBJ2-7	TRBV19	-	CASSTGQGRSYEQYF
TRBJ2-7	TRBV3-1/TRBV3-2	-	CASSQSGTGGLAGGYEQYF
TRBJ2-1	TRBV29-1	-	CSVHYRTSGINEQFF
TRBJ1-5	TRBV5-1	-	CASSSAGGMPQHF
TRBJ1-5	TRBV12-3/TRBV12-4	-	CASRQGGNQPQHF
TRBJ2-1	TRBV4-2	-	CASSQDGGASWGEQFF
TRBJ2-5	TRBV5-1	few	CASSHRQGNVETQYF
TRBJ2-1	TRBV4-3	once	CASSQGAGDVAGPYNEQFF
TRBJ2-1	TRBV18	-	CASSPGQGNEQFF
TRBJ2-3	TRBV11-2	once	CASSPRWTGGSTDTQYF
TRBJ1-1	TRBV12-3/TRBV12-4	-	CASSLSTGVLAFF
TRBJ1-4	TRBV7-7	-	CASSPLPGPNEKLFF
TRBJ1-4	TRBV6-5	-	CASRGHGSSEKLFF
TRBJ2-7	TRBV7-2	-	CASSGTSGSYEQYF
TRBJ2-5	TRBV11-2	-	CASSFAGGGETQYF